A single sample is the source of the 12 T cell receptor beta chains below, sequenced in a study of cytomegalovirus exposure and HLA in healthy donors (dated by TCRdb to 2015 to 2018). Library prep was done by the immunoSEQ multiplex PCR assay. The multiplex PCR relied on a mix of 60 forward primers for TCR Vbeta segments and 13 reverse primers for TCR Jbeta segments. The immuneACCESS repertoire file appears here via TCRdb, limited to in-frame rearrangements. These files lack a portion of the clones; in checked studies, under half of the deficit traces to unresolved V genes, and the cause of the others is not known. Across this sample there are roughly 160,000 clones, with 71% seen only once. Of the sample, about 1.6% is held by the ten largest clones. Sequenced sample: PBMCs. These TCRs come from a girl aged 5-17 years in good health and CMV-seronegative.

The chain combines TRBV30 with TRBJ1-5; weak D call: TRBD1 (5 bases). This CDR3 contains 13 residues. Germline V CDR1 and CDR2: GTSNPN, SVGIG (reference sequence). With 1 base removed from V and 2 bases from J, the gap between germline ends came to 6 bases. The CDR3 region is CAWSAGGNQPQHF. DNA of the CDR3: TGTGCCTGGAGTGCGGGGGGCAATCAGCCCCAGCATTTT.

The chain is built from TRBV27 and TRBJ1-2; 11 bases are a match to TRBD1. J gave up 10 bases and V 5 bases, and 6 bases lay outside the gene matches. Germline CDR1 MNHEY, CDR2 SMNVEV (reference sequence). The CDR3 is 13 amino acids. CDR3 DNA: TGTGCCAGCAGTCACGGACAGGGGGCGGACTACACCTTC. It codes for CASSHGQGADYTF.

This chain links TRBV19 with TRBJ1-1, with a possible D match to TRBD1 (6 bases). This CDR3 comprises 15 residues. V lost 6 bases, J lost 11 bases, and 25 bases lay in between. CDR1 LNHDA and CDR2 SQIVND come from the germline V gene (reference sequence). CDR3 sequence reads: CASSLITGLTGRAFF. DNA of the CDR3: TGTGCCAGTAGCTTAATTACAGGGCTCACAGGCCGCGCTTTCTTT.

In this sample, this clone turned up a few times. This chain connects TRBV11-1 to TRBJ2-6, with TRBD2 as a possible D gene (5 bases). This CDR3 comprises 17 residues. Trimming took 1 base from V and 4 from J, leaving 14 bases between them. Germline-derived CDR1 and CDR2 are SGHAT and FQDESV (reference sequence). The CDR3 region is CASSLGMIREGANVLTF. DNA of the CDR3: TGTGCCAGCAGCTTAGGGATGATAAGGGAGGGGGCCAACGTCCTGACTTTC.

The V and J genes are TRBV7-3 and TRBJ1-3; TRBD1 is a possible D gene (5 bases). Looked up from germline, CDR1 is SGHTA and CDR2 is FQGTGA. The CDR3 runs 16 residues. Deletions cut 5 bases from V and 4 bases from J, with 18 bases between. CDR3 amino acids: CASSPGGVIGGNTIYF. CDR3 bases: TGTGCCAGCAGCCCGGGGGGAGTCATTGGCGGAAACACCATATATTTT.

In this sample, this clone turned up a few times. The gene calls are TRBV7-4 and TRBJ1-2; D is uncertain. Germline V lookup: CDR1 SGHVT, CDR2 SQSDAQ. The CDR3 is 18 amino acids. Trimming cost V 2 bases and J 3 bases, with 22 bases left between them. In DNA, the CDR3 is TGTGCCAGCAGCTTATTCTTACACAGCTACCCCTTTCACTATGGCTACACCTTC. It yields the protein CASSLFLHSYPFHYGYTF.

This chain links TRBV4-1 with TRBJ2-7; 7 nucleotides align to TRBD2. V gave up 0 bases and J gave up 3 bases; unmatched junction bases: 5. The CDR3 is 15 residues long. Germline assignment: CDR1 MGHRA and CDR2 YSYEKL. The CDR3 sequence is CASSQERASGYEQYF. The DNA for the CDR3 is TGCGCCAGCAGCCAAGAAAGGGCTAGCGGCTACGAGCAGTACTTC.

The chain couples TRBV5-1 to TRBJ2-3; 11 bases agree with TRBD2. Germline V CDR1 and CDR2: SGHRS, YFSETQ. The V and J ends lost 3 bases and 1 base, in that order; junction bases with no gene match: 4. The CDR3 runs to 16 residues. The CDR3 loop is CASSWVAGGGTDTQYF. CDR3 sequence (DNA): TGCGCCAGCAGCTGGGTAGCGGGGGGGGGCACAGATACGCAGTATTTT.

The V gene is TRBV6-5, the J gene TRBJ1-3; TRBD1 might be the D (5 bases). Germline-derived CDR1 and CDR2 are MNHEY and SVGAGI. Trimming took off 6 bases at V and 2 bases at J, with 11 bases between the two ends. This CDR3 region has 14 residues. This CDR3 reads CASSPQGTGNTIYF. CDR3 coding DNA: TGTGCCAGCAGCCCCCAGGGTACTGGAAACACCATATATTTT.

This clone was seen once. The V call is TRBV9, the J call TRBJ2-7; no clear D gene. The CDR3 spans 14 residues. V was shortened by 1 base and J by 1 base, with 9 bases between the two germline ends. Germline CDR1 reads SGDLS; CDR2 reads YYNGEE. The CDR3 DNA is TGTGCCAGCAGCGTAAAGGAGTGGTCCTACGAGCAGTACTTC. Amino acid sequence: CASSVKEWSYEQYF.

The chain links TRBV7-8 to TRBJ2-1, with TRBD1 matching 11 bases. Looked up from germline, CDR1 is SGHVS and CDR2 is FQNEAQ. CDR3 length equals 16 residues. The J segment lost 3 bases and the V segment lost 3 bases, leaving 4 bases of the junction unmatched. The CDR3 bases are TGTGCCAGCAGCTTGACCGGGACAGGGGGCTACAATGAGCAGTTCTTC. Protein product: CASSLTGTGGYNEQFF.

The chain uses TRBV7-3 and TRBJ2-3, with 9 bases fitting TRBD2. Germline assignment: CDR1 SGHTA and CDR2 FQGTGA. The CDR3 loop spans 19 amino acids. Trimming took 2 bases from V and 0 from J; bases not matched to a gene: 12. The CDR3 DNA reads as TGTGCCAGCAGCTTAGGCGGCCGGACTAGCGTTCCTAGCACAGATACGCAGTATTTT. Encoded protein: CASSLGGRTSVPSTDTQYF.